The T cell receptor beta chain under discussion was sequenced for a study of cytomegalovirus exposure and HLA in healthy donors. Findings and limits, study-wide: Listed as cytomegalovirus-associated were around 160 TCR beta chains.

The CDR3 totals 14 residues. Germline V lookup: CDR1 MDHEN, CDR2 SYDVKM. The V segment lost 7 bases and the J segment 2 bases; nucleotides outside the gene matches: 7. The protocol was immunoSEQ multiplex PCR, while the TCRdb copy is restricted to in-frame clones and leaves out a portion. Here the sample spans under 250,000 clones, more than 75% being singletons. On this clone itself: Antigen unknown.

The sample was PBMCs. The chain uses TRBV28 and TRBJ2-7; 8 nucleotides agree with TRBD2. The TCR originated in a man aged 18 to 35 in good health and CMV-seropositive. This chain's CDR3 is CASTERESPYEQYF. The CDR3 DNA reads TGTGCCAGCACCGAGCGGGAGAGCCCCTACGAGCAGTACTTC.